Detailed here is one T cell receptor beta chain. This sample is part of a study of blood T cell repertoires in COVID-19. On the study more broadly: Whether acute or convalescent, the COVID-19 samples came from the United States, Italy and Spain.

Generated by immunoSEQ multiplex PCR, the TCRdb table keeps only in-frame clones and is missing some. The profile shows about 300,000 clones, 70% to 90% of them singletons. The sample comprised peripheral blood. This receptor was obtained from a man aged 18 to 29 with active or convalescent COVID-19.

This CDR3 reads CASTLGGAGGSTDTQYF. CDR3 DNA: TGTGCCAGCACCCTAGGGGGAGCGGGGGGAAGCACAGATACGCAGTATTTT. The chain uses TRBV25-1 and TRBJ2-3; 9 nucleotides match TRBD2. The junction had 11 bases not matched to a gene; V was cut back by 7 bases and J by 0 bases. The germline CDR1 and CDR2 sequences are MGHDK and SYGVNS. The CDR3 has 17 residues. Together with reference TRBV25-1 and TRBJ2-3, the CDR3 gives the full variable domain: EADIYQTPRYLVIGTGKKITLECSQTMGHDKMYWYQQDPGMELHLIHYSYGVNSTEKGDLSSESTVSRIRTEHFPLTLESARPSHTSQYLCASTLGGAGGSTDTQYFGPGTRLTVL.